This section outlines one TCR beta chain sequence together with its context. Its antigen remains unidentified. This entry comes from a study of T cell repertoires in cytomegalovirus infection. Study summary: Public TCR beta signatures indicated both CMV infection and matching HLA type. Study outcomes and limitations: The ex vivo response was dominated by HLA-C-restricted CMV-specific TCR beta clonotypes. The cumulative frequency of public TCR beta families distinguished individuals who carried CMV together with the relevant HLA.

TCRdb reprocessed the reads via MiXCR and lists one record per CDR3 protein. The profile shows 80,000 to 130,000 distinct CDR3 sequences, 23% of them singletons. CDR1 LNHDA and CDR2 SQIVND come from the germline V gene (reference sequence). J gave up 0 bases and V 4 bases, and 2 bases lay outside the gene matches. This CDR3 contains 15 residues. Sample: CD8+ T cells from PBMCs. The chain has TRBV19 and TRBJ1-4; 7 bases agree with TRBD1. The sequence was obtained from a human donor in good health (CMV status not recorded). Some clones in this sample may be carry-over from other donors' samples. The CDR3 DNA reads TGTGCCAGTAGTACCGGGACAGCAACTAATGAAAAACTGTTTTTT. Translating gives CASSTGTATNEKLFF.